Given below is one T cell receptor (beta chain) in context. What it binds is unknown. This sample is part of a study of regulatory T cells in long-lasting Graves disease. Notes on the study in general: Persistent patients shared more public clonotypes (approximately 2,800) than new patients (approximately 900). Persistent Graves' patients showed reduced TCR diversity versus newly diagnosed patients. TRBV28, TRBJ1-2 and TRBJ2-5 were favored in persistent disease.

Arm-PCR of CDR3 regions with iRepertoire HTBI primers generated TCR beta libraries. TCRdb re-called the multiplex PCR reads with MiXCR, one entry per CDR3 protein. The sample lists a few hundred thousand distinct CDR3 sequences, 20% to 25% occurring once. Described time point: persistent/refractory GD, antithyroid drugs over 5 years with positive TRAb. RNA isolated from PBMCs was used to make the TCR library. Trimming took 8 bases from V and 5 from J; bases not matched to a gene: 11. CDR3 length: 14 residues. Per germline, CDR1 SNHLY and CDR2 FYNNEI. This clonotype originated in a woman in her thirties or forties with Graves disease. The chain has TRBV2 and TRBJ1-1, with 7 bases that match TRBD1. The specimen was peripheral blood mononuclear cells (PBMCs), collected when the disease was refractory, from a patient treated with antithyroid drugs. CDR3 sequence: CASELEVTGTEAFF. For the CDR3, the DNA is TGTGCCAGCGAGCTGGAAGTGACAGGGACTGAAGCTTTCTTT. The whole variable domain, remainder taken from reference TRBV2 and TRBJ1-1, is EPEVTQTPSHQVTQMGQEVILRCVPISNHLYFYWYRQILGQKVEFLVSFYNNEISEKSEIFDDQFSVERPDGSNFTLKIRSTKLEDSAMYFCASELEVTGTEAFFGQGTRLTVV.